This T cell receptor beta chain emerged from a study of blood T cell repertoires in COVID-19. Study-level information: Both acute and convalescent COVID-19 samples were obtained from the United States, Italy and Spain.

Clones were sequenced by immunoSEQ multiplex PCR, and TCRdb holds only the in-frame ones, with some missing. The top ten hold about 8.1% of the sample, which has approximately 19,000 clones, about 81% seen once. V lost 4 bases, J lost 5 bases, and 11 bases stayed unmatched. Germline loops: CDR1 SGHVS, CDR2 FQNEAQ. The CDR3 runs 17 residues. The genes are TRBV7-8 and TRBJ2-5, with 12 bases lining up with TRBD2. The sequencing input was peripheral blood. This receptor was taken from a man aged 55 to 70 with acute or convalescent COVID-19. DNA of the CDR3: TGTGCCAGCAGCTGGACTAGCGGGGCCCCCCGTTTGGAGACCCAGTACTTC. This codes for CASSWTSGAPRLETQYF.